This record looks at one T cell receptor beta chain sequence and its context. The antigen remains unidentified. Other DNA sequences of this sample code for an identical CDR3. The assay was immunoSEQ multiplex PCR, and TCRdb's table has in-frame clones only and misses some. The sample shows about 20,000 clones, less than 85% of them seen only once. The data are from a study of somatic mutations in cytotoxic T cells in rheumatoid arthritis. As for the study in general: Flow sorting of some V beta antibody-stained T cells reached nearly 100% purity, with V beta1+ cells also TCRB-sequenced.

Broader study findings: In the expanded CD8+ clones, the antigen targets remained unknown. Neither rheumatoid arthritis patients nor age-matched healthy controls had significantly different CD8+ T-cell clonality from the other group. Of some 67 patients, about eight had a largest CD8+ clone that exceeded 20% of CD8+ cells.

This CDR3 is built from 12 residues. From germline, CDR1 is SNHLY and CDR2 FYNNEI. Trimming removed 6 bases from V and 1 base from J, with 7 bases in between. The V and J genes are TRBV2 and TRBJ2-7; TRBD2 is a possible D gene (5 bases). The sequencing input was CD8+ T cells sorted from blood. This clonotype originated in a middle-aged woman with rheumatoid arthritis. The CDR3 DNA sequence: TGTGCCAGCAGAGGAGGTTCCTACGAGCAGTACTTC. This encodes CASRGGSYEQYF.